The source of this T cell receptor (beta chain) is a study of cytomegalovirus exposure and HLA in healthy donors. Study-wide points: Cytomegalovirus association was listed for under 200 TCR beta chains.

Only in-frame clones appear in the TCRdb table, and some are missing; sequencing was by immunoSEQ multiplex PCR. The table lists 300,000 to 400,000 clones, 86% of them singletons. As concerns this clone: Antigen: not known.

V lost 5 bases to trimming and J lost 5 bases; unmatched junction nucleotides: 10. The CDR3 sequence is 15 residues long. Per germline, CDR1 SSHAT and CDR2 FNYEAQ (reference sequence). This chain uses TRBV7-7 with TRBJ2-7; 9 positions agree with TRBD1. This TCR came from a woman in her late teens or twenties in good health and CMV-seronegative. Sequences were obtained from PBMCs. CDR3 sequence (DNA): TGTGCCAGCAGCCTGGCCGGGACAGGGAGCCACGAGCAGTACTTC. Translating it yields CASSLAGTGSHEQYF.